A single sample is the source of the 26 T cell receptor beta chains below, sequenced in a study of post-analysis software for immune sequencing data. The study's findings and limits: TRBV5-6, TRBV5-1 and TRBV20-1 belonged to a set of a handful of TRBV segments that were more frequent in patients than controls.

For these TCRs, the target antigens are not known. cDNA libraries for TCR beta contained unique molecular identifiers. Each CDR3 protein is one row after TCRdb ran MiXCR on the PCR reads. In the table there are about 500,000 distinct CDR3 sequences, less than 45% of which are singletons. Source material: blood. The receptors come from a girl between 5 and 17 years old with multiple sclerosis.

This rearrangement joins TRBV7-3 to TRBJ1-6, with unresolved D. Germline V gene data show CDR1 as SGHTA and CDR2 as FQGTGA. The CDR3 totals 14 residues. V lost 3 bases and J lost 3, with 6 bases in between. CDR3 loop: CASSFDGYNSPLHF. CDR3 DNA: TGTGCCAGCAGCTTTGACGGCTATAATTCACCCCTCCACTTT.

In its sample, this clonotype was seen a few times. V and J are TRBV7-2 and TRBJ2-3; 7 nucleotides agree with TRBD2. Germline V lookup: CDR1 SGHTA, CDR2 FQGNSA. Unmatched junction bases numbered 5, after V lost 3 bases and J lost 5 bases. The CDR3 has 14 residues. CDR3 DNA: TGTGCCAGCAGCTTTCCGAAGCGGGGAGATACGCAGTATTTT. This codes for CASSFPKRGDTQYF. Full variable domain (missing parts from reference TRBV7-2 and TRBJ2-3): GAGVSQSPSNKVTEKGKDVELRCDPISGHTALYWYRQSLGQGLEFLIYFQGNSAPDKSGLPSDRFSAERTGGSVSTLTIQRTQQEDSAVYLCASSFPKRGDTQYFGPGTRLTVL.

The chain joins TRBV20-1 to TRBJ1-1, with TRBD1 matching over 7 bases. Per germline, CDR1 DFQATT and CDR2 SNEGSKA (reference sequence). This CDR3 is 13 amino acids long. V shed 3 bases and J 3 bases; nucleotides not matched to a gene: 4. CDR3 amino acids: CSARDRSDTEAFF. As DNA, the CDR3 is TGCAGTGCTAGGGACAGGTCGGACACTGAAGCTTTCTTT.

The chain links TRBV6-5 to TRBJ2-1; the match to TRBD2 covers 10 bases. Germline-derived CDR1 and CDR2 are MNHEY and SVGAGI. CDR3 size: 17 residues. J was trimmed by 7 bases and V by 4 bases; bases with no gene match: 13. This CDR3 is CASSSIRLAGMRNEQFF. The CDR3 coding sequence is TGTGCCAGCAGTTCCATACGACTAGCGGGCATGAGGAATGAGCAGTTCTTC.

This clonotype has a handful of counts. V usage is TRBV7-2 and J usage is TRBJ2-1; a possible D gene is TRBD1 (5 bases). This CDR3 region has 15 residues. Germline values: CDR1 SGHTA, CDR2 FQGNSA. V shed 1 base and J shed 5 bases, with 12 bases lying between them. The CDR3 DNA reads TGTGCCAGCAGCTTAGGCAGGGCGGTCAACAATGAGCAGTTCTTC. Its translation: CASSLGRAVNNEQFF.

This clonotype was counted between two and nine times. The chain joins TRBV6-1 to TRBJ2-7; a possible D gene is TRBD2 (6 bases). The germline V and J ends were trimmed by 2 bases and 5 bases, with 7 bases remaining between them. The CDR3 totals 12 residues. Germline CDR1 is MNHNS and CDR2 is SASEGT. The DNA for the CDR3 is TGTGCCAGCAGTGAACCGGGGGACGAGCAGTACTTC. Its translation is CASSEPGDEQYF.

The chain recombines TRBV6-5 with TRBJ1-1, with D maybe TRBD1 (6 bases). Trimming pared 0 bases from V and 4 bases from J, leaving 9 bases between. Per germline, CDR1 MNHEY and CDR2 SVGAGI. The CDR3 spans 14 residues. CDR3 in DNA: TGTGCCAGCAGTTACTCTTCAGGGGCCACTGAAGCTTTCTTT. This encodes CASSYSSGATEAFF.

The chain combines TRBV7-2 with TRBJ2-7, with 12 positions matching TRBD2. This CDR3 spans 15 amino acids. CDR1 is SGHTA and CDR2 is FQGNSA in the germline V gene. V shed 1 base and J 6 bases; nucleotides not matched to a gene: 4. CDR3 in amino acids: CASSLGSGLAGEQYF. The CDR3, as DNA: TGTGCCAGCAGCTTAGGCTCGGGACTAGCGGGCGAGCAGTACTTC.

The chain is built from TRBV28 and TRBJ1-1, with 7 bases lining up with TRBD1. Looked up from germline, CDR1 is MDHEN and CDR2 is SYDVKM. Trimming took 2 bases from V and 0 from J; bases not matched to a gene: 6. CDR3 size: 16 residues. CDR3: CASSLTTTGVNTEAFF. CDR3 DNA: TGTGCCAGCAGTTTAACCACAACAGGGGTGAACACTGAAGCTTTCTTT. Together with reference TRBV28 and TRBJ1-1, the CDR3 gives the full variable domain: DVKVTQSSRYLVKRTGEKVFLECVQDMDHENMFWYRQDPGLGLRLIYFSYDVKMKEKGDIPEGYSVSREKKERFSLILESASTNQTSMYLCASSLTTTGVNTEAFFGQGTRLTVV.

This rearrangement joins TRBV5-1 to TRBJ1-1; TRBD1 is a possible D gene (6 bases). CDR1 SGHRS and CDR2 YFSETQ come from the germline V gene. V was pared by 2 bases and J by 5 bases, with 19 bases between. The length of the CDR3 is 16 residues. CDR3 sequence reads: CASSFQSRGMGTEAFF. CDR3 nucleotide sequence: TGCGCCAGCAGCTTTCAGAGCAGGGGAATGGGGACTGAAGCTTTCTTT.

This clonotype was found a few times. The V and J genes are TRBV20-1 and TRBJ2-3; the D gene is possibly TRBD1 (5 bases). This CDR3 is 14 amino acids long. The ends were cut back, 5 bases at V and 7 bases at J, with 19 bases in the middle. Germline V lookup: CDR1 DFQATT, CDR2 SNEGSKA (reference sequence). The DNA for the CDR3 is TGCAGTGCTGGGGCGAGTGGGGAATTCAATACGCAGTATTTT. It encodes CSAGASGEFNTQYF.

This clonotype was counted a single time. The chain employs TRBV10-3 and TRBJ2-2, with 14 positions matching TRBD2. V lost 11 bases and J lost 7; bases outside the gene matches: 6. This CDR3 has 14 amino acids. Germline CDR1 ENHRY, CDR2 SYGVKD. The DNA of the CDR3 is TGTGCCTCCGGACTAGCGGGAGGAAGCGGGGAGCTGTTTTTT. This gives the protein CASGLAGGSGELFF.

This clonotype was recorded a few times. As DNA, the CDR3 is TGTGCCGTACAAACGCCTCAGGTCCCTACGCAGTATTTT. Protein: CAVQTPQVPTQYF. The chain employs TRBV6-1 and TRBJ2-3; D ambiguous. Germline V CDR1 and CDR2: MNHNS, SASEGT. The V end lost 11 bases, the J end lost 8 bases, and 20 bases lay between the germline ends. The CDR3 consists of 13 residues.

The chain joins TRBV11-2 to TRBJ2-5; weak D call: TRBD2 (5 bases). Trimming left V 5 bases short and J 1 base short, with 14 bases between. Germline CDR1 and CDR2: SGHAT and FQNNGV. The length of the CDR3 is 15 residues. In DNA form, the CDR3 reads TGTGCCAGCAGCCCCCGGCTCGGACTCCAAGAGACCCAGTACTTC. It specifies CASSPRLGLQETQYF.

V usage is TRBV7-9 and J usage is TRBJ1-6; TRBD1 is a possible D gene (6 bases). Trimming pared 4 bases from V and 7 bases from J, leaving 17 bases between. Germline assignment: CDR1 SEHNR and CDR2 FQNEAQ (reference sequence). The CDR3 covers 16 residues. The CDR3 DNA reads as TGTGCCAGCAGCTCAATATTGACAGGTTGGAATTCACCCCTCCACTTT. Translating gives CASSSILTGWNSPLHF.

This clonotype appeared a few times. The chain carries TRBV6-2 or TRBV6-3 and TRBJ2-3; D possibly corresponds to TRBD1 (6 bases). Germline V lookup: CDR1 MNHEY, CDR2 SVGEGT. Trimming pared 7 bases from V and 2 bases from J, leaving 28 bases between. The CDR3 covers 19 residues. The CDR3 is CASTQFRLRGWKPTDTQYF. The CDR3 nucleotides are TGTGCCAGCACCCAGTTTAGGCTCAGGGGCTGGAAACCCACAGATACGCAGTATTTT.

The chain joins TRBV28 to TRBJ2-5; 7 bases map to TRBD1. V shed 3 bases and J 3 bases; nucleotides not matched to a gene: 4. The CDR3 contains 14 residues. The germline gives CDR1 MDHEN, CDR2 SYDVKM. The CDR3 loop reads CASSFRDREETQYF. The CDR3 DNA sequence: TGTGCCAGCAGTTTCCGGGACAGAGAAGAGACCCAGTACTTC.

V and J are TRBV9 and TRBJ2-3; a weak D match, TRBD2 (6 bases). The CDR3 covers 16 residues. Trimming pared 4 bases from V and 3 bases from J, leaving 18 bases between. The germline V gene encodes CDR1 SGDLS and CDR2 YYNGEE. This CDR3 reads CASSPPARDLTDTQYF. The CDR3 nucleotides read TGTGCCAGCAGCCCACCAGCACGGGACTTAACAGATACGCAGTATTTT.

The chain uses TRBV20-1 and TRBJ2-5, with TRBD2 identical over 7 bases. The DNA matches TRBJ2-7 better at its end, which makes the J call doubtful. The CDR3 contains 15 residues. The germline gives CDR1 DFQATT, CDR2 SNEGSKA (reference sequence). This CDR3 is CSAPRPSGLFYEQYF. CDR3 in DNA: TGCAGTGCCCCCCGACCTAGCGGACTATTCTACGAGCAGTACTTC.

DNA of the CDR3: TGTGCCAGCAGTTACACAGGGGATCCTGGGGCCAACGTCCTGACTTTC. It is translated as CASSYTGDPGANVLTF. The V call is TRBV28, the J call TRBJ2-6, with TRBD1 matching 7 bases. Trimming removed 4 bases from V and 2 bases from J; junction bases left unmatched: 5. The CDR3 covers 16 residues. Germline V lookup: CDR1 MDHEN, CDR2 SYDVKM. The whole variable domain, filled in from reference TRBV28 and TRBJ2-6, reads DVKVTQSSRYLVKRTGEKVFLECVQDMDHENMFWYRQDPGLGLRLIYFSYDVKMKEKGDIPEGYSVSREKKERFSLILESASTNQTSMYLCASSYTGDPGANVLTFGAGSRLTVL.

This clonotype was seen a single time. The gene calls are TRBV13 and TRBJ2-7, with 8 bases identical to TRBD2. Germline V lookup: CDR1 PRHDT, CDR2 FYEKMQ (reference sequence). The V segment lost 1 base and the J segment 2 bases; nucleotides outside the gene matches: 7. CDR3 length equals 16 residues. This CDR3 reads CASSLEGSGEPYEQYF. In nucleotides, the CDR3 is TGTGCCAGCAGCTTAGAGGGTAGCGGGGAGCCCTACGAGCAGTACTTC.

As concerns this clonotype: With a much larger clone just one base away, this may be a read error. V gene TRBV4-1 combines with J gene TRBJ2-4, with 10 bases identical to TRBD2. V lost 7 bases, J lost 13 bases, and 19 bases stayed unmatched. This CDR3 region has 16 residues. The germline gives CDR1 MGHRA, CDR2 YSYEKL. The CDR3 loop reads CASNARGTSAPGEQYF. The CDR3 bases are TGCGCCAGCAACGCAAGGGGGACTAGCGCTCCCGGGGAGCAGTACTTC.

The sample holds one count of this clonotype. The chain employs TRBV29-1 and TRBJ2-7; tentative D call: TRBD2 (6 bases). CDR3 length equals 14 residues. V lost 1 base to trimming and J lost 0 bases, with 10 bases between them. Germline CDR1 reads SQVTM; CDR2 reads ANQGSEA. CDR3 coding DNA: TGCAGCGTTGAAGGGAAGACTAGCTCCTACGAGCAGTACTTC. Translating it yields CSVEGKTSSYEQYF.

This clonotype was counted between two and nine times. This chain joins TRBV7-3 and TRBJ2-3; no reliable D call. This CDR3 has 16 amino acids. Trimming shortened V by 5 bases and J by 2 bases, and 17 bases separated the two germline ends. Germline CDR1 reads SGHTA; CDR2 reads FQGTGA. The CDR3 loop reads CASSRHGSDPTDTQYF. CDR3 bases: TGTGCCAGCAGCCGGCATGGATCGGATCCCACAGATACGCAGTATTTT.

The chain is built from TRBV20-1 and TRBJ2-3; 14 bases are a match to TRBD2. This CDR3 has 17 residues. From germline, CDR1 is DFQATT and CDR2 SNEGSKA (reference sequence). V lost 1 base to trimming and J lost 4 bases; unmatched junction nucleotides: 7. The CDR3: CSARGRTSGRSADTQYF. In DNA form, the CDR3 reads TGCAGTGCTAGAGGCCGGACTAGCGGGAGGTCAGCAGATACGCAGTATTTT.

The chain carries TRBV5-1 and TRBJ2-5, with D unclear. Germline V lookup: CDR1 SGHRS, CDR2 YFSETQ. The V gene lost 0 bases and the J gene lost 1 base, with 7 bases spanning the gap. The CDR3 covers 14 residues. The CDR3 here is CASSLVVSQETQYF. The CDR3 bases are TGCGCCAGCAGCTTGGTGGTCAGCCAAGAGACCCAGTACTTC.